This TCR beta chain derives from a study of blood T cell repertoires in COVID-19. CDR1 and CDR2 from the germline V gene are MGHRA and YSYEKL. The CDR3 spans 17 residues. J gave up 5 bases and V 5 bases, and 14 bases lay outside the gene matches. Original methodology: Estimation of nucleated cell counts was performed using reference gene primer amplification. The repertoire was sequenced with immunoSEQ multiplex PCR; TCRdb's copy has only in-frame clones and lacks some. V and J calls and clone size are as listed in that table; D and trimming were resolved from the DNA. The sample holds under 450,000 clones; roughly 87% are singletons and the top ten take 3%. Individuals aged about 18 to 100 years were recruited from 24 US areas.

This chain joins TRBV4-1 and TRBJ2-3; 9 nucleotides match TRBD2. Sequenced sample: PBMCs or T cells enriched from blood (not recorded which). The clonotype comes from a woman in her twenties or thirties who had recovered from COVID-19. DNA for the CDR3: TGCGCCAGCAGCAACCTTTTGGCAGCGGGGGGAAAAGATACGCAGTATTTT. It codes for CASSNLLAAGGKDTQYF.